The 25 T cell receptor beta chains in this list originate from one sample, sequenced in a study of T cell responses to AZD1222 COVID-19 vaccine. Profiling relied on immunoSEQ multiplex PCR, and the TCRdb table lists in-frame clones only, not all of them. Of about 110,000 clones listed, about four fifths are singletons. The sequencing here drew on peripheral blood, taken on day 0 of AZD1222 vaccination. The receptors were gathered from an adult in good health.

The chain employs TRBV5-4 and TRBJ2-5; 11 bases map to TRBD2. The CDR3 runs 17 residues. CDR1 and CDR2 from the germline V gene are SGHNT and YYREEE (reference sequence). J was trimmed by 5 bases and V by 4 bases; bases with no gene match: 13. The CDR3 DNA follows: TGTGCCAGCAGCCGGGTGCTAGCGGGGGGCCGTAGGGAGACCCAGTACTTC. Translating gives CASSRVLAGGRRETQYF.

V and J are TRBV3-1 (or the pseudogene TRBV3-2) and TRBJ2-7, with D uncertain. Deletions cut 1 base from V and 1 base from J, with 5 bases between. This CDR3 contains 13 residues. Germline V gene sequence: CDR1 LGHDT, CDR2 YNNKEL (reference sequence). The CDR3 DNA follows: TGTGCCAGCAGCCAAGTACCTTCCTACGAGCAGTACTTC. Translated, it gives CASSQVPSYEQYF.

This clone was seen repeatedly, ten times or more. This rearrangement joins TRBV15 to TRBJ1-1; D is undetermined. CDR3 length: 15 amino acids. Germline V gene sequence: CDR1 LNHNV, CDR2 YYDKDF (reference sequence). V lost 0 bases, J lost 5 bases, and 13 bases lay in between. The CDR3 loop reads CATSRDPNRRTEAFF. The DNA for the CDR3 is TGTGCCACCAGCAGAGATCCAAACCGGAGGACTGAAGCTTTCTTT.

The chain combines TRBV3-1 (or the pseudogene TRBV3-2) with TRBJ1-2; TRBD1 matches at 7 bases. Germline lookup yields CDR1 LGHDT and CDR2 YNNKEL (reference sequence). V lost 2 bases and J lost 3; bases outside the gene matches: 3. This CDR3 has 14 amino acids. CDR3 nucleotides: TGTGCCAGCAGCCAAATAGACAGGGACTATGGCTACACCTTC. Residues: CASSQIDRDYGYTF.

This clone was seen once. In DNA, the CDR3 is TGTGCCAGCAGCTCTCGGTCGGGCAGACTTAACTATGGCTACACCTTC. It specifies CASSSRSGRLNYGYTF. This sequence joins TRBV5-4 and TRBJ1-2; D gene uncertain. The germline V gene has CDR1 SGHNT and CDR2 YYREEE (reference sequence). The CDR3 runs 16 residues. Trimming shortened V by 3 bases and J by 1 base, and 16 bases separated the two germline ends. Using reference TRBV5-4 and TRBJ1-2 for the parts outside the CDR3, the full variable domain is ETGVTQSPTHLIKTRGQQVTLRCSSQSGHNTVSWYQQALGQGPQFIFQYYREEENGRGNFPPRFSGLQFPNYSSELNVNALELDDSALYLCASSSRSGRLNYGYTFGSGTRLTVV.

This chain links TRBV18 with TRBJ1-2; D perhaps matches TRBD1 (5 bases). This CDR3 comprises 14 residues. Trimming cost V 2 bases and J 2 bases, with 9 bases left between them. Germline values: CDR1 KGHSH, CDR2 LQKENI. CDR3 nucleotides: TGTGCCAGCTCACCAGACAGATCCAACTATGGCTACACCTTC. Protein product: CASSPDRSNYGYTF. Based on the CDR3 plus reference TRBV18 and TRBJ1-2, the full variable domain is NAGVMQNPRHLVRRRGQEARLRCSPMKGHSHVYWYRQLPEEGLKFMVYLQKENIIDESGMPKERFSAEFPKEGPSILRIQQVVRGDSAAYFCASSPDRSNYGYTFGSGTRLTVV.

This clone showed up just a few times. The CDR3 protein is CASSARALANYGYTF. The DNA of the CDR3 is TGTGCCAGTAGTGCTAGGGCTCTAGCTAACTATGGCTACACCTTC. The chain recombines TRBV19 with TRBJ1-2; D is uncertain. Between the trimmed V and J ends, which lost 5 bases and 0 bases, there was a span of 13 bases. This CDR3 has 15 residues. Germline V gene lookup returns CDR1 LNHDA and CDR2 SQIVND (reference sequence).

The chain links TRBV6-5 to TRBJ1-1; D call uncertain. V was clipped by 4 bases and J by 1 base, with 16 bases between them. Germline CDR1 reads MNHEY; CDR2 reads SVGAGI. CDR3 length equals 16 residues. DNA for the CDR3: TGTGCCAGCAGTTCCTTCCTCAGTGGACGGAACACTGAAGCTTTCTTT. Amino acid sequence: CASSSFLSGRNTEAFF.

The CDR3 DNA follows: TGTGCCAGCAGCTATAGACAGGGGCCACTATGGACTGAAGCTTTCTTT. Amino acids: CASSYRQGPLWTEAFF. This chain joins TRBV6-2 or TRBV6-3 and TRBJ1-1; 8 nucleotides match TRBD1. Germline-derived CDR1 and CDR2 are MNHEY and SVGEGT. This CDR3 has 16 residues. V lost 6 bases and J lost 5; bases outside the gene matches: 14.

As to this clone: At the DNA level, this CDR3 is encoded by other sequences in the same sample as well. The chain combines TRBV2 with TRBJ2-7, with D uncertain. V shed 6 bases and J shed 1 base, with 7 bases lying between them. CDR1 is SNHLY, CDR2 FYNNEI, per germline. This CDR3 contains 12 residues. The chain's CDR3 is CASRTDSYEQYF. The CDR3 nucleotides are TGTGCCAGCAGAACAGATTCCTACGAGCAGTACTTC.

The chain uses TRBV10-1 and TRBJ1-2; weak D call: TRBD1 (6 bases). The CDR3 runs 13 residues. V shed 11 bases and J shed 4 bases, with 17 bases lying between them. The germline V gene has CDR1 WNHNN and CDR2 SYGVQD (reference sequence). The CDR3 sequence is CAGGTPEGYGYTF. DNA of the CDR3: TGCGCCGGGGGGACACCGGAGGGCTATGGCTACACCTTC.

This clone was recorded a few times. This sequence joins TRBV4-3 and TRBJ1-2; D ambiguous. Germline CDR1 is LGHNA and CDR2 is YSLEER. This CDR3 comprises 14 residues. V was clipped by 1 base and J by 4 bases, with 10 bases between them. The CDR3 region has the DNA TGCGCCAGCAGCCAAGGACGGGAGGGCTATGGCTACACCTTC. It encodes CASSQGREGYGYTF.

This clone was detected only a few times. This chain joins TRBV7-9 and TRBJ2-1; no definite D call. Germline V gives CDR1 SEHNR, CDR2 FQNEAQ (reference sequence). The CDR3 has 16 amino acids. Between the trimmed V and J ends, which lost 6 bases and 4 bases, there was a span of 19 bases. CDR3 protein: CASRLSGEVRYNEQFF. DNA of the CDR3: TGTGCCAGCAGACTTTCCGGCGAGGTTAGGTACAATGAGCAGTTCTTC. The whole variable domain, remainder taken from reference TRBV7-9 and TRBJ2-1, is DTGVSQNPRHKITKRGQNVTFRCDPISEHNRLYWYRQTLGQGPEFLTYFQNEAQLEKSRLLSDRFSAERPKGSFSTLEIQRTEQGDSAMYLCASRLSGEVRYNEQFFGPGTRLTVL.

The CDR3 DNA sequence: TGTGCCAGTAGCCTGACTAGCGGGGGGAACACCGGGGAGCTGTTTTTT. It codes for CASSLTSGGNTGELFF. The chain couples TRBV19 to TRBJ2-2; TRBD2 matches at 12 bases. This CDR3 has 16 amino acids. CDR1 and CDR2 from the germline V gene are LNHDA and SQIVND (reference sequence). Trimming cost V 6 bases and J 1 base; bases outside gene matches: 3.

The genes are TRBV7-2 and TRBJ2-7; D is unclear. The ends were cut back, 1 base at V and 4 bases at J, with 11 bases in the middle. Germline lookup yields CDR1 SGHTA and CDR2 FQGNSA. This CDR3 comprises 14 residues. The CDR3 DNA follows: TGTGCCAGCAGCTTAGGTGGCAGCCTGTACGAGCAGTACTTC. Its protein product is CASSLGGSLYEQYF. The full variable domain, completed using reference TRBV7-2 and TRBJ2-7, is GAGVSQSPSNKVTEKGKDVELRCDPISGHTALYWYRQSLGQGLEFLIYFQGNSAPDKSGLPSDRFSAERTGGSVSTLTIQRTQQEDSAVYLCASSLGGSLYEQYFGPGTRLTVT.

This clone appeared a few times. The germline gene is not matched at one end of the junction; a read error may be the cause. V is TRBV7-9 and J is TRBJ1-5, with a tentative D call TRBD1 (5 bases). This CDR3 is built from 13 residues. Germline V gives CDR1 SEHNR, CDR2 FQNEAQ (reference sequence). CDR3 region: CASSGWGDQAQHF. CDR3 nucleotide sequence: TGTGCCAGCAGCGGTTGGGGGGATCAGGCCCAGCATTTT.

The CDR3 protein is CASRSTGTGNSYEQYF. The CDR3 DNA is TGTGCCAGCAGATCTACCGGGACAGGGAACTCCTACGAGCAGTACTTC. The V gene is TRBV28, the J gene TRBJ2-7; the match to TRBD1 covers 9 bases. The V gene end was trimmed by 6 bases and the J gene end by 0 bases; junction bases not matched to a gene: 9. This CDR3 comprises 16 residues. Looked up from germline, CDR1 is MDHEN and CDR2 is SYDVKM.

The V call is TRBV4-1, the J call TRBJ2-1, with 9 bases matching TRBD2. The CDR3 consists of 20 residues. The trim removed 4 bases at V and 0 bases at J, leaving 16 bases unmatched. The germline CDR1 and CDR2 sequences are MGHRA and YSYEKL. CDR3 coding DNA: TGCGCCAGCAGCCTTAGCCCGAGACTAGCGGCGATAAGCTCCTACAATGAGCAGTTCTTC. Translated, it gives CASSLSPRLAAISSYNEQFF.

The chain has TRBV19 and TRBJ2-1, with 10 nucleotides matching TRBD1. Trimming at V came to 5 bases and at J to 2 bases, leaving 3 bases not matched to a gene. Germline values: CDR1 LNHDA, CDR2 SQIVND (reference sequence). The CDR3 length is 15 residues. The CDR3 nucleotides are TGTGCCAGTAGTTCTGACAGGGGGCCCTACAATGAGCAGTTCTTC. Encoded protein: CASSSDRGPYNEQFF.

The CDR3 loop is CASSLGAGGRQETQYF. The CDR3 region has the DNA TGTGCCAGCAGCTTAGGCGCGGGGGGCAGGCAAGAGACCCAGTACTTC. J is TRBJ2-5 and V is TRBV7-6; TRBD2 matches 8 bases. J gave up 2 bases and V 1 base, and 6 bases lay outside the gene matches. CDR1 is SGHVS, CDR2 FNYEAQ, per germline. The CDR3 contains 16 residues.

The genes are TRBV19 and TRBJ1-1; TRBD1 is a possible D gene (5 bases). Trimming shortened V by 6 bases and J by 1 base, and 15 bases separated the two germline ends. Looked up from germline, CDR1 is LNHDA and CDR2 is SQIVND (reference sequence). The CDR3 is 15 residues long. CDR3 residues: CASSIGAYKNTEAFF. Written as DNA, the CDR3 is TGTGCCAGTAGCATTGGGGCTTACAAGAACACTGAAGCTTTCTTT.

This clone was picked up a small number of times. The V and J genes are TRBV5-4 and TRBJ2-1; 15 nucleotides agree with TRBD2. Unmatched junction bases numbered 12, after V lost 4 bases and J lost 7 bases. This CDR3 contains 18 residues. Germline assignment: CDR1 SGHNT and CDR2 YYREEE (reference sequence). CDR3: CASSPGRTSGGDSNEQFF. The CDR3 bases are TGTGCCAGCAGCCCTGGGAGGACTAGCGGGGGGGACTCTAATGAGCAGTTCTTC.

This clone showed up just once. CDR3 in amino acids: CSASGRGPGTGELFF. CDR3 in DNA: TGCAGTGCTAGTGGACGGGGGCCAGGGACCGGGGAGCTGTTTTTT. V and J are TRBV20-1 and TRBJ2-2; D tentatively reads TRBD1 or TRBD2 (6 bases each). This CDR3 is built from 15 residues. V gave up 3 bases and J gave up 5 bases, with 16 bases separating them. Germline V gives CDR1 DFQATT, CDR2 SNEGSKA (reference sequence).

CDR3 sequence: CASSGGTGVNEKLFF. In DNA form, the CDR3 reads TGTGCCAGCAGCGGAGGGACAGGGGTTAATGAAAAACTGTTTTTT. The genes are TRBV5-6 and TRBJ1-4; 10 bases are a match to TRBD1. The germline CDR1 and CDR2 sequences are SGHDT and YYEEEE. This CDR3 is 15 amino acids long. After removal of 4 bases from V and 4 bases from J, the junction contained 4 bases not matched to a gene.

CDR3 DNA sequence: TGTGCCAGTAGCCCCAGGGGTAAGGACAGGGGAGGAGAAAAACTGTTTTTT. This translates into CASSPRGKDRGGEKLFF. J is TRBJ1-4 and V is TRBV19; 9 bases align to TRBD1. There are 17 residues in the CDR3. In germline, CDR1 is LNHDA, CDR2 SQIVND (reference sequence). J was trimmed by 8 bases and V by 6 bases; bases with no gene match: 16.